This T cell receptor (beta chain) emerged from a study of molecular identifiers for immune sequencing clone quantification. Study-level results: Sharing of a barcode by identical TCR molecules could cause highly expanded clone sizes to be underestimated.

TCRdb reprocessed the PCR reads with MiXCR, giving one entry per CDR3 protein. This table has around 480,000 distinct CDR3 sequences, 20% to 25% appearing once. This clonotype was observed at least ten times. Its antigen is currently unknown. Naive CD8 T cells, phenotype CD8+CD4-CCR7+CD45RA+, were sorted. V shed 3 bases and J 2 bases; nucleotides not matched to a gene: 3. There are 14 residues in the CDR3. The germline CDR1 and CDR2 sequences are MNHEY and SMNVEV (reference sequence). Sequenced: naive CD8+ T cells from blood, with Jurkat cell RNA spiked in. The subset was: FACS-sorted CD8+CD4-CCR7+CD45RA+ naive T cells. This clonotype originated in a human donor in good health. Some libraries in this study had Jurkat cell RNA spiked in. V gene TRBV27 combines with J gene TRBJ2-7, with TRBD1 matching over 8 bases. This CDR3 reads CASSLSRGPYEQYF. The CDR3 coding sequence is TGTGCCAGCAGTTTGTCCAGGGGGCCCTACGAGCAGTACTTC.